Listed below are T cell receptor beta chains from one sample, sequenced in a study of cytomegalovirus exposure and HLA in healthy donors. Sequencing used immunoSEQ multiplex PCR; TCRdb keeps in-frame clones, though not all of them. The table has some 80,000 clones, about 80% seen once; the top ten hold about 3.5%. Sequenced input: PBMCs. Source of these receptors: a man aged 35-49 years in good health and CMV-seronegative. CDR3s include the opening cysteine and the closing phenylalanine or tryptophan. A D gene is named only where the DNA matches it firmly. Clone size, where shown, is once, few, many, or a class for clones that have expanded.

>TRBV28|TRBJ2-7|-|-
TGTGCCAGCAGTTCAGTCGCTCAACAGGCCGGCGAGCAGTACTTC
CASSSVAQQAGEQYF
>TRBV10-1|TRBJ2-2|-|-
TGCGCCAGCAGTGATTCAGGGAGGTTACCCGGGGAGCTGTTTTTT
CASSDSGRLPGELFF
>TRBV18|TRBJ2-5|TRBD1|-
TGTGCCAGCTTACGGGACAGGATGGAGACCCAGTACTTC
CASLRDRMETQYF
>TRBV7-2|TRBJ2-4|TRBD1|-
TGTGCCAGCAGCTTTACCGGACAGGGGTACAACAGTCAGTACTTC
CASSFTGQGYNSQYF
>TRBV7-3|TRBJ1-3|-|-
TGTGCCAGCAGCGTCGACAGTACGGCTGGAAACACCATATATTTT
CASSVDSTAGNTIYF
>TRBV5-4|TRBJ2-3|-|-
TGTGCCAGCAGCCAACCACTGAACACAGATACGCAGTATTTT
CASSQPLNTDTQYF
>TRBV28|TRBJ2-2|TRBD2|-
TGTGCCAGCACGACTAGCGGGGGGGCGTATACCGGGGAGCTGTTTTTT
CASTTSGGAYTGELFF
>TRBV6-6|TRBJ2-5|TRBD1|-
TGTGCCAGCGGCACCCCCACAGGGGGTGGGGGAGAGACCCAGTACTTC
CASGTPTGGGGETQYF
>TRBV29-1|TRBJ2-3|TRBD1|-
TGCAGCGAGGGACAGGGGACAGAAGATACGCAGTATTTT
CSEGQGTEDTQYF
>TRBV7-2|TRBJ2-7|-|-
TGTGCCAGCAGCCCCCGGGGGGCCCCGTACGAGCAGTACTTC
CASSPRGAPYEQYF
>TRBV2|TRBJ1-2|-|-
TGTGCCAGCACCCTGGATCGAGCACTATATGGCTACACCTTC
CASTLDRALYGYTF
>TRBV7-2|TRBJ1-5|TRBD1|few
TGTGCCAGCAGCTTGGACAGGGGAGGCAATCAGCCCCAGCATTTT
CASSLDRGGNQPQHF
>TRBV9|TRBJ1-2|TRBD1|-
TGTGCCAGCACCTCAGGGGGCAGAAATGGCTACACCTTC
CASTSGGRNGYTF
>TRBV6-5|TRBJ1-1|-|few
TGTGCCAGCAGTTACTTCGTCCGCGCTGAAGCTTTCTTT
CASSYFVRAEAFF
>TRBV6-6|TRBJ2-5|TRBD1|-
TGTGCCACCGACAGGGGTGAGACCCAGTACTTC
CATDRGETQYF
>TRBV7-7|TRBJ2-3|TRBD1|few
TGTGCTAGCAGCTTATCAGGGGGCAGGGATACGCAGTATTTT
CASSLSGGRDTQYF
>TRBV14|TRBJ1-2|-|-
TGTGCCAGCAGCCAAGAACGATACGGCTATGGCTACACCTTC
CASSQERYGYGYTF
>TRBV29-1|TRBJ2-6|TRBD1|-
TGCAGCGTTGTTTGGCTCGGATCCGGGACAGGGCGCGCGGGGGCCAACGTCCTGACTTTC
CSVVWLGSGTGRAGANVLTF
>TRBV5-1|TRBJ2-5|TRBD2|once
TGCGCCAGCAGCTGGGGCGGAGCGGGGGCCCAAGAGACCCAGTACTTC
CASSWGGAGAQETQYF
>TRBV27|TRBJ1-4|-|-
TGTGCCAGCAGTTTAACCCGGAGTAATGAAAAACTGTTTTTT
CASSLTRSNEKLFF
>TRBV5-1|TRBJ1-1|-|-
TGCGCCAGCAGCTTAGTAGGGGTCGACACTGAAGCTTTCTTT
CASSLVGVDTEAFF
>TRBV6-6|TRBJ1-1|-|-
TGTGCCAGCAGTCCCGGCAGGGTGGGGATTGAAGCTTTCTTT
CASSPGRVGIEAFF
>TRBV11-2|TRBJ2-7|-|-
TGTGCCAGCAGCCCGACAGGCTTGAGCTCCTACGAGCAGTACTTC
CASSPTGLSSYEQYF
>TRBV28|TRBJ1-2|-|-
TGTGCCAGCAGCCGAGCGGACGCCAACTATGGCTACACCTTC
CASSRADANYGYTF
>TRBV18|TRBJ2-7|TRBD1|few
TGTGCCAGCTCACCCTGGGACAGCCTTTTGGGCTACGAGCAGTACTTC
CASSPWDSLLGYEQYF
>TRBV6-6|TRBJ1-3|-|few
TGTGCCAGCAGCCAACAGGTCTATCCTGGAAACACCATATATTTT
CASSQQVYPGNTIYF
>TRBV25-1|TRBJ1-4|-|-
TGTGCCAGCAGTGACCCCCAGTATAATGAAAAACTGTTTTTT
CASSDPQYNEKLFF
>TRBV18|TRBJ1-5|-|-
TGTGCCAGCTCACCAGGCAGGACAGACAATCAGCCCCAGCATTTT
CASSPGRTDNQPQHF
>TRBV19|TRBJ2-1|TRBD1|few
TGTGCCAGTAGTCCTGACAGGGGCTCCTACAATGAGCAGTTCTTC
CASSPDRGSYNEQFF
>TRBV5-1|TRBJ1-1|TRBD1|-
TGCGCCAGCAGCGGTGCACCCGACAGGGCCCGTCCAGCTTTCTTT
CASSGAPDRARPAFF
>TRBV5-8|TRBJ1-2|TRBD1|-
TGTGCCAGCAGCTTACAGGGGGATGGCTATGGCTACACCTTC
CASSLQGDGYGYTF
>TRBV6-5|TRBJ2-1|TRBD1|-
TGTGCCAGCAGTTACGGTGCCAGGACAGGGATCAATGAGCAGTTCTTC
CASSYGARTGINEQFF
>TRBV5-5|TRBJ1-2|-|-
TGTGCCAGCAGCCCAACTGCCCCTTACGGCTACACCTTC
CASSPTAPYGYTF
>TRBV5-1|TRBJ1-1|TRBD1|few
TGCGCCAGCAGCCCGGGGACAGGGGGCACTGAAGCTTTCTTT
CASSPGTGGTEAFF
>TRBV5-4|TRBJ2-5|TRBD1|once
TGTGCCAGCAGCATACCTTCAGGGGGAGAGACCCAGTACTTC
CASSIPSGGETQYF
>TRBV7-8|TRBJ1-1|TRBD1|-
TGTGCCAGCAGCTTAGACAGGGGGCGAACTGAAGCTTTCTTT
CASSLDRGRTEAFF
>TRBV6-1|TRBJ1-1|TRBD1|-
TGTGCCAGCAGGGTAGGGACAGGGGGCACTGAAGCTTTCTTT
CASRVGTGGTEAFF
>TRBV10-3|TRBJ1-2|TRBD1|-
TGTGCCATCAGTGAGAGACAGGGGGCAGACTATGGCTACACCTTC
CAISERQGADYGYTF
>TRBV16|TRBJ2-5|TRBD2|-
TGTGCCAGCAGCCATGCCTATACTAGCGGGGGTTCTCGTGGAGAGACCCAGTACTTC
CASSHAYTSGGSRGETQYF
>TRBV15|TRBJ2-2|TRBD1|once
TGTGCCACCAGCAGAGATTTGCAAACAGGGGATAAGTATACCGGGGAGTTGTTTTTT
CATSRDLQTGDKYTGELFF
>TRBV7-9|TRBJ2-1|TRBD1|-
TGTGCCAGCAGCTTAGACGACAGGGAGCGTAATGAGCAGTTCTTC
CASSLDDRERNEQFF
>TRBV6-5|TRBJ1-2|-|-
TGTGCCAGCAGACAAAACTATGGCTACACCTTC
CASRQNYGYTF
>TRBV6-5|TRBJ1-2|-|-
TGTGCCAGCAGTTACTCGAACGACAGACGGCAAGGCTACCCCTTC
CASSYSNDRRQGYPF
>TRBV4-1|TRBJ1-1|TRBD1|-
TGCGCCAGCAGCCACACCGGACAGGGTGGCACTGAAGCTTTCTTT
CASSHTGQGGTEAFF
>TRBV7-9|TRBJ2-7|-|few
TGTGCCAGCAGCGGCTCCGGGACAACCTACGAGCAGTACTTC
CASSGSGTTYEQYF
>TRBV9|TRBJ1-1|-|-
TGTGCCAGCAGCGTAGGCGGGGGTGAGGCTTTCTTT
CASSVGGGEAFF
>TRBV19|TRBJ1-6|-|-
TGTGCCAGTAGTCTCGAAACAGGGTGGAATCCACCCCTCCACTTT
CASSLETGWNPPLHF
>TRBV6-5|TRBJ2-1|TRBD1|medium-sized
TGTGCCAGCAGCTTCGACAGGGGCCCCAATGAGCAGTTCTTC
CASSFDRGPNEQFF